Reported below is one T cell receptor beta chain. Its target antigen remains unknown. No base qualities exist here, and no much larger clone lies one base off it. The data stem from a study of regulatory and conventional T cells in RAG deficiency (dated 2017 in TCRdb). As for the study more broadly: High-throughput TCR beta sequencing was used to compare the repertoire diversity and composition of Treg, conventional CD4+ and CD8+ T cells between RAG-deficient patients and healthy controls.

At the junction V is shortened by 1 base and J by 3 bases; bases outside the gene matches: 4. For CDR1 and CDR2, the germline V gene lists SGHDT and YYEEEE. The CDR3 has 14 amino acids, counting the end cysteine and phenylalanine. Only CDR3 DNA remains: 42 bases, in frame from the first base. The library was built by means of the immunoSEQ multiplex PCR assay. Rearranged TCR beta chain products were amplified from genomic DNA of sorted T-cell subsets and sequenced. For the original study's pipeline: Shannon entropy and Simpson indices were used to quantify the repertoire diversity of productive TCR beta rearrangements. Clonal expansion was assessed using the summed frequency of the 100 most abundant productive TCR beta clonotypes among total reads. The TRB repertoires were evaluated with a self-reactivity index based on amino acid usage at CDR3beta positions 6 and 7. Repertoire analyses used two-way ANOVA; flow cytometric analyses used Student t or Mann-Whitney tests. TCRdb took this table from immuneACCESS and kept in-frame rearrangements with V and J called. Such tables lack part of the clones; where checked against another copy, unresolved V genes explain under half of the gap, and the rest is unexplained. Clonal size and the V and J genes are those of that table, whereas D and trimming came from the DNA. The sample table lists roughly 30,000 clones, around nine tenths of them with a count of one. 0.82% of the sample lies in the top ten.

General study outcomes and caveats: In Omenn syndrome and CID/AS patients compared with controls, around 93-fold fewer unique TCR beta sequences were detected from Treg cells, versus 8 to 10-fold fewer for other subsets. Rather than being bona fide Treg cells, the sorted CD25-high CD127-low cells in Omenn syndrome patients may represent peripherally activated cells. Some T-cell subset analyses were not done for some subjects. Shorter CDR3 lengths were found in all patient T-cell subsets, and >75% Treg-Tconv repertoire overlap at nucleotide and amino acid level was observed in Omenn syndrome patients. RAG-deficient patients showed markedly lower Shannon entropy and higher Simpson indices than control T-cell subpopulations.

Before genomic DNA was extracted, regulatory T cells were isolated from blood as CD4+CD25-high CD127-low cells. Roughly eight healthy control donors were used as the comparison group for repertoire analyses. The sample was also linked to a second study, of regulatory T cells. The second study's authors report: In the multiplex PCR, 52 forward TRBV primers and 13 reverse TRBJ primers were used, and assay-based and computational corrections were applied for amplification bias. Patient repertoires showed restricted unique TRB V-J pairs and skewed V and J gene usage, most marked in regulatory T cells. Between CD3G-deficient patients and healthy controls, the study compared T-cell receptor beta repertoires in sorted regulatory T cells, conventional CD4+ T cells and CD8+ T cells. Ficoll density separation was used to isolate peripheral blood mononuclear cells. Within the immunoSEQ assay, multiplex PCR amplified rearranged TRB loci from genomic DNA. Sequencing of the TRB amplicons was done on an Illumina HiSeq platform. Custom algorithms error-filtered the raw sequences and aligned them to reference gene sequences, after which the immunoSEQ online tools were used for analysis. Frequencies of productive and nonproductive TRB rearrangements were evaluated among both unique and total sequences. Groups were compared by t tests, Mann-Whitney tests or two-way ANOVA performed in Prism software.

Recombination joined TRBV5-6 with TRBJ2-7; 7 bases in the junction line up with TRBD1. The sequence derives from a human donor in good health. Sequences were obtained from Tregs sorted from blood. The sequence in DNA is TGTGCCAGCAGCTTGCGGACAGGAATCTACGAGCAGTACTTC. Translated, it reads CASSLRTGIYEQYF.